Listed below are T cell receptor beta chains from one sample, sequenced in a study of CD8 T cells in ankylosing spondylitis. TCRdb passed the 5' RACE reads through MiXCR, listing each CDR3 protein once. The sample consists of under 450,000 distinct CDR3 sequences, 20% of them appearing once. Input material: blood, either unsorted or a sorted T cell fraction (not recorded which). Source of these receptors: a male donor with ankylosing spondylitis or in good health (not recorded which). CDR3s include the opening cysteine and the closing phenylalanine or tryptophan. The D gene is left open where the match is weak. Clone size is not always given. Where it is, it says once, few, many or a class for expanded clones.

j_call: TRBJ2-7
clone_size: few
v_call: TRBV12-3/TRBV12-4
d_call: .
cdr3_aa: CASSWEGAVSYEQYF
cdr3_nt: TGTGCCAGCAGTTGGGAGGGGGCCGTTTCCTACGAGCAGTACTTC

j_call: TRBJ2-1
clone_size: .
v_call: TRBV7-9
d_call: .
cdr3_aa: CASSLLPEQFF
cdr3_nt: TGTGCCAGCAGCTTACTTCCTGAGCAGTTCTTC

j_call: TRBJ1-2
clone_size: few
v_call: TRBV29-1
d_call: .
cdr3_aa: CSVAPVFFTNYGYTF
cdr3_nt: TGCAGCGTTGCCCCAGTCTTCTTTACTAACTATGGCTACACCTTC

j_call: TRBJ2-2
clone_size: .
v_call: TRBV29-1
d_call: TRBD1
cdr3_aa: CSVGDSPTGELFF
cdr3_nt: TGCAGCGTTGGGGACAGCCCTACCGGGGAGCTGTTTTTT

j_call: TRBJ2-7
clone_size: once
v_call: TRBV12-3/TRBV12-4
d_call: .
cdr3_aa: CASSPGTNPYEQYF
cdr3_nt: TGTGCCAGCAGCCCCGGGACAAACCCCTACGAGCAGTACTTC

j_call: TRBJ1-2
clone_size: few
v_call: TRBV20-1
d_call: TRBD1
cdr3_aa: CSADTGDYGYTF
cdr3_nt: TGCAGTGCTGACACAGGGGACTATGGCTACACCTTC

j_call: TRBJ2-7
clone_size: once
v_call: TRBV6-1
d_call: TRBD2
cdr3_aa: CASRPGTSGYEQYF
cdr3_nt: TGTGCCAGCAGACCTGGGACTAGCGGGTACGAGCAGTACTTC

j_call: TRBJ2-7
clone_size: .
v_call: TRBV11-2
d_call: .
cdr3_aa: CASSLGGISEQYF
cdr3_nt: TGTGCCAGCAGCTTAGGGGGGATTAGCGAGCAGTACTTC

j_call: TRBJ2-7
clone_size: .
v_call: TRBV6-5
d_call: .
cdr3_aa: CASSYEGHSYEQYF
cdr3_nt: TGTGCCAGCAGTTACGAGGGACACTCCTACGAGCAGTACTTC

j_call: TRBJ2-1
clone_size: many
v_call: TRBV12-3/TRBV12-4
d_call: .
cdr3_aa: CASTRQHIYNEQFF
cdr3_nt: TGTGCCAGCACCCGACAGCACATCTACAATGAGCAGTTCTTC

j_call: TRBJ2-7
clone_size: few
v_call: TRBV28
d_call: TRBD1
cdr3_aa: CASSPTTGGYYEQYF
cdr3_nt: TGTGCCAGCAGTCCAACGACAGGGGGGTACTACGAGCAGTACTTC

j_call: TRBJ2-2
clone_size: .
v_call: TRBV4-1
d_call: TRBD2
cdr3_aa: CASSLLGLAGNTGELFF
cdr3_nt: TGCGCCAGCAGCCTACTTGGACTAGCAGGAAACACCGGGGAGCTGTTTTTT

j_call: TRBJ1-1
clone_size: .
v_call: TRBV4-1
d_call: .
cdr3_aa: CASWGATEAFF
cdr3_nt: TGCGCCAGCTGGGGGGCTACTGAAGCTTTCTTT

j_call: TRBJ2-7
clone_size: few
v_call: TRBV3-1
d_call: .
cdr3_aa: CASSPRQDRYEQYF
cdr3_nt: TGTGCCAGCAGCCCTAGACAGGATCGGTACGAGCAGTACTTC

j_call: TRBJ2-4
clone_size: few
v_call: TRBV27
d_call: TRBD1
cdr3_aa: CASSLQGAENIQYF
cdr3_nt: TGTGCCAGCAGCTTACAGGGGGCCGAAAACATTCAGTACTTC

j_call: TRBJ2-7
clone_size: few
v_call: TRBV6-2/TRBV6-3
d_call: .
cdr3_aa: CATGPGDEQYF
cdr3_nt: TGTGCCACGGGACCAGGGGACGAGCAGTACTTC

j_call: TRBJ2-1
clone_size: .
v_call: TRBV3-1
d_call: .
cdr3_aa: CASRQRWGDYNEQFF
cdr3_nt: TGTGCCAGCAGGCAGAGATGGGGGGACTACAATGAGCAGTTCTTC

j_call: TRBJ2-1
clone_size: few
v_call: TRBV5-1
d_call: .
cdr3_aa: CASSLWRDQFF
cdr3_nt: TGCGCCAGCAGCTTGTGGCGGGACCAGTTCTTC

j_call: TRBJ2-1
clone_size: .
v_call: TRBV4-1
d_call: TRBD2
cdr3_aa: CASSQGTTSVDNEQFF
cdr3_nt: TGCGCCAGCAGCCAAGGTACGACTAGCGTAGACAATGAGCAGTTCTTC

j_call: TRBJ2-7
clone_size: .
v_call: TRBV29-1
d_call: TRBD1
cdr3_aa: CSVEAGTGGYEQYF
cdr3_nt: TGCAGCGTTGAAGCCGGGACAGGGGGCTACGAGCAGTACTTC

j_call: TRBJ2-5
clone_size: few
v_call: TRBV12-3/TRBV12-4
d_call: TRBD1
cdr3_aa: CASSDRGRLQETQYF
cdr3_nt: TGTGCCAGCAGTGACAGGGGGCGCCTACAAGAGACCCAGTACTTC

j_call: TRBJ2-7
clone_size: many
v_call: TRBV12-3/TRBV12-4
d_call: .
cdr3_aa: CASSPTGNYEQYF
cdr3_nt: TGTGCCAGCAGTCCCACCGGAAACTACGAGCAGTACTTC

j_call: TRBJ2-5
clone_size: .
v_call: TRBV12-3/TRBV12-4
d_call: .
cdr3_aa: CASSPTSGETQYF
cdr3_nt: TGTGCCAGCAGTCCCACTAGTGGGGAGACCCAGTACTTC

j_call: TRBJ2-7
clone_size: few
v_call: TRBV7-8
d_call: TRBD1
cdr3_aa: CASSIGTVEQYF
cdr3_nt: TGTGCCAGCAGCATCGGGACAGTTGAGCAGTACTTC

j_call: TRBJ2-2
clone_size: .
v_call: TRBV2
d_call: .
cdr3_aa: CASSEWTGGAGELFF
cdr3_nt: TGTGCCAGCAGTGAGTGGACAGGCGGGGCCGGGGAGCTGTTTTTT

j_call: TRBJ2-7
clone_size: .
v_call: TRBV7-8
d_call: .
cdr3_aa: CASRGDTYEQYF
cdr3_nt: TGTGCCAGCAGAGGCGACACCTACGAGCAGTACTTC

j_call: TRBJ2-3
clone_size: few
v_call: TRBV14
d_call: .
cdr3_aa: CASSQLMSTDTQYF
cdr3_nt: TGTGCCAGCAGCCAACTAATGAGCACAGATACGCAGTATTTT

j_call: TRBJ2-3
clone_size: few
v_call: TRBV2
d_call: TRBD2
cdr3_aa: CASSERGLADTDTQYF
cdr3_nt: TGTGCCAGCAGTGAACGGGGACTAGCGGACACAGATACGCAGTATTTT

j_call: TRBJ1-1
clone_size: .
v_call: TRBV18
d_call: TRBD1
cdr3_aa: CASSPDRVMNTEAFF
cdr3_nt: TGTGCCAGCTCACCAGACAGGGTGATGAACACTGAAGCTTTCTTT

j_call: TRBJ1-1
clone_size: many
v_call: TRBV12-3/TRBV12-4
d_call: .
cdr3_aa: CASRSVGDTEAFF
cdr3_nt: TGTGCCAGCAGGTCAGTGGGCGACACTGAAGCTTTCTTT

j_call: TRBJ2-1
clone_size: .
v_call: TRBV20-1
d_call: TRBD1
cdr3_aa: CSARLRDRVINEQFF
cdr3_nt: TGCAGTGCTAGACTCCGGGACAGGGTGATTAATGAGCAGTTCTTC

j_call: TRBJ2-1
clone_size: many
v_call: TRBV15
d_call: .
cdr3_aa: CATRVGGDNEQFF
cdr3_nt: TGTGCCACCAGGGTCGGGGGAGACAATGAGCAGTTCTTC

j_call: TRBJ2-1
clone_size: .
v_call: TRBV20-1
d_call: TRBD2
cdr3_aa: CSARDLLAGGHPNEQFF
cdr3_nt: TGCAGTGCTAGAGATCTACTAGCGGGGGGACACCCCAATGAGCAGTTCTTC

j_call: TRBJ2-1
clone_size: .
v_call: TRBV11-2
d_call: TRBD2
cdr3_aa: CASSARALAGDNEQFF
cdr3_nt: TGTGCCAGCAGCGCTAGGGCACTAGCGGGGGACAATGAGCAGTTCTTC

j_call: TRBJ2-7
clone_size: .
v_call: TRBV20-1
d_call: .
cdr3_aa: CSAREPMAGPLYEQYF
cdr3_nt: TGCAGTGCTAGGGAGCCCATGGCGGGGCCGCTCTACGAGCAGTACTTC

j_call: TRBJ2-2
clone_size: .
v_call: TRBV12-3/TRBV12-4
d_call: .
cdr3_aa: CASSWTALHTGELFF
cdr3_nt: TGTGCCAGCAGTTGGACAGCTCTTCACACCGGGGAGCTGTTTTTT

j_call: TRBJ2-3
clone_size: .
v_call: TRBV20-1
d_call: .
cdr3_aa: CSAQTGEHTDTQYF
cdr3_nt: TGCAGTGCCCAAACGGGGGAGCACACAGATACGCAGTATTTT

j_call: TRBJ2-2
clone_size: .
v_call: TRBV12-3/TRBV12-4
d_call: .
cdr3_aa: CASSPEAGELFF
cdr3_nt: TGTGCCAGCAGTCCCGAAGCCGGGGAGCTGTTTTTT

j_call: TRBJ1-6
clone_size: few
v_call: TRBV3-1
d_call: .
cdr3_aa: CASSQDRNSPLHF
cdr3_nt: TGTGCCAGCAGCCAAGATAGGAATTCACCCCTCCACTTT

j_call: TRBJ1-6
clone_size: .
v_call: TRBV13
d_call: .
cdr3_aa: CASSLGPLTYNSPLHF
cdr3_nt: TGTGCCAGCAGCTTAGGCCCGCTGACCTATAATTCACCCCTCCACTTT

j_call: TRBJ2-2
clone_size: once
v_call: TRBV6-5
d_call: .
cdr3_aa: CASSYVGGGGGTGELFF
cdr3_nt: TGTGCCAGCAGTTATGTGGGTGGAGGGGGCGGAACCGGGGAGCTGTTTTTT